The clone carrying this T cell receptor beta chain was seen repeatedly, ten times or more. This entry comes from a study of neurological immune-mediated disorders. TCRdb redid the calling of the 5' RACE reads with MiXCR, one entry per CDR3 protein. The sample yields 30,000 to 45,000 distinct CDR3 sequences, approximately 10% seen once. Sequenced input: CD4+ T cells from blood. This clonotype was sampled from a woman aged 25-40 years with HTLV-1-associated myelopathy (HAM/TSP).

The CDR3 DNA is TGCAGTGCCGCTAGCGCCACAGATACGCAGTATTTT. Amino acid sequence: CSAASATDTQYF. The chain has TRBV20-1 and TRBJ2-3, with D tentatively TRBD2 (6 bases). Germline V lookup: CDR1 DFQATT, CDR2 SNEGSKA (reference sequence). The length of the CDR3 is 12 residues. V gave up 6 bases and J gave up 2 bases, with 9 bases separating them.